These T cell receptor beta chains were read from a single sample in a study of shared T cell receptors in the human thymus. TCRdb keeps only in-frame clones here, not all; method: immunoSEQ multiplex PCR. The repertoire has around 730,000 clones, 80% to 90% of them found once; the top ten carry 0.0095% to 0.013%. This same sample was also taken into another study, of human thymus T cells.

The specimen was thymocytes. These receptor sequences come from a girl under three years old with a congenital heart defect. The CDR3 runs from the conserved cysteine through the conserved F or W. The D gene is left open where the match is weak. Only some rows state a clone size, as once, few, many or a class for expanded clones.

j_call	v_call	d_call	clone_size	cdr3_nt	cdr3_aa
TRBJ2-5	TRBV5-1	TRBD1	-	TGCGCCAGCAGCTTATACAGGGGGCCGCTGACCCAGTACTTC	CASSLYRGPLTQYF
TRBJ1-4	TRBV19	-	-	TGTGCCAGTACGGGATCCCCACAGGGAACTAATGAAAAACTGTTTTTT	CASTGSPQGTNEKLFF
TRBJ1-1	TRBV6-1	-	-	TGTGCCACGCTCAACGGGGGGCGAGTGAACACTGAAGCTTTCTTT	CATLNGGRVNTEAFF
TRBJ1-5	TRBV7-2	-	-	TGTGCCACCACAAGAGGTGGTGATAGCAATCAGCCCCAGCATTTT	CATTRGGDSNQPQHF
TRBJ1-5	TRBV27	-	-	TGTGCCAGCAGTCCTACTGGGGGCACCCACGAAGGGAGCAATCAGCCCCAGCATTTT	CASSPTGGTHEGSNQPQHF
TRBJ1-2	TRBV21-1	-	-	TGTGCCAGCAGCAAGGCTATCGCGGAGAACTCCGAGGGTGGCTACACCTTC	CASSKAIAENSEGGYTF
TRBJ2-1	TRBV5-6	-	-	TGTGCCAGCAGCTCGGAAGGGGGTAAGGACAATGAGCAGTTCTTC	CASSSEGGKDNEQFF
TRBJ2-3	TRBV27	-	once	TGTGCCAGCAGTCATCCTGGGTCAGGTACGCAGTATTTT	CASSHPGSGTQYF
TRBJ1-6	TRBV15	-	-	TGTGCCACCAGCACGACAGGAGACACACCCCTCCACTTT	CATSTTGDTPLHF
TRBJ1-1	TRBV5-4	-	-	TGTGCCAGCAGCTTGGTACAGGGCGCTGAAGCTTTCTTT	CASSLVQGAEAFF
TRBJ1-2	TRBV19	TRBD1	-	TGTGCCAGTAGTGTAAGGGACAGGGGTCCCGATAACTATGGCTACACCTTC	CASSVRDRGPDNYGYTF